One sample yielded the 10 T cell receptor beta chains listed below, sequenced in a study of cytomegalovirus exposure and HLA in healthy donors. The PCR made use of 60 Vbeta and 13 Jbeta primers. Only in-frame clones appear in the TCRdb table, and some are missing; sequencing was by immunoSEQ multiplex PCR. This table has about 160,000 clones, roughly 78% appearing once. Material: PBMCs. The receptors originated from a man between 35 and 55 years old in good health and CMV-seropositive.

The sample holds a few counts of this clone. The chain links TRBV5-4 to TRBJ1-5; D possibly corresponds to TRBD1 (5 bases). Germline V gene data show CDR1 as SGHNT and CDR2 as YYREEE (reference sequence). The CDR3 runs to 15 residues. V lost 4 bases and J 1 base, leaving 12 bases between the germline ends. The CDR3 reads CASSPGTGSNQPQHF. For the CDR3, the DNA is TGTGCCAGCAGCCCCGGGACTGGGAGCAATCAGCCCCAGCATTTT.

V is TRBV5-4 and J is TRBJ1-2, with 8 bases fitting TRBD1. This CDR3 comprises 13 residues. The germline V gene has CDR1 SGHNT and CDR2 YYREEE (reference sequence). The V segment lost 2 bases and the J segment 8 bases; nucleotides outside the gene matches: 5. The CDR3 bases are TGTGCCAGCAGCTTCAGGACAGGGCACGGCTACACCTTC. The encoded protein is CASSFRTGHGYTF.

The V call is TRBV14, the J call TRBJ2-7, with a weak D call TRBD2 (7 bases). Trimming took 3 bases from V and 0 from J, leaving 18 bases between them. The CDR3 runs to 17 residues. The germline V gene encodes CDR1 SGHDN and CDR2 FVKESK. CDR3 loop: CASSHLRGGALSYEQYF. CDR3 bases: TGTGCCAGCAGCCATCTAAGGGGGGGGGCCCTCTCCTACGAGCAGTACTTC. The whole variable domain, remainder taken from reference TRBV14 and TRBJ2-7, is EAGVTQFPSHSVIEKGQTVTLRCDPISGHDNLYWYRRVMGKEIKFLLHFVKESKQDESGMPNNRFLAERTGGTYSTLKVQPAELEDSGVYFCASSHLRGGALSYEQYFGPGTRLTVT.

The chain has TRBV7-3 and TRBJ2-1, with 7 bases identical to TRBD2. There are 16 residues in the CDR3. The germline V gene has CDR1 SGHTA and CDR2 FQGTGA. Trimming at V came to 0 bases and at J to 3 bases, leaving 5 bases not matched to a gene. CDR3: CASSLTWTGGYNEQFF. The DNA of the CDR3 is TGTGCCAGCAGCTTAACTTGGACGGGGGGCTACAATGAGCAGTTCTTC.

The V gene is TRBV10-3, the J gene TRBJ1-6; 9 bases line up with TRBD1. V lost 4 bases, J lost 10 bases, and 14 bases stayed unmatched. Germline V gene sequence: CDR1 ENHRY, CDR2 SYGVKD. The CDR3 is 17 residues long. The DNA of the CDR3 is TGTGCCATCAGTGGGGGTATCGCGGGACAGGGCTCATCACCCCTCCACTTT. Its protein is CAISGGIAGQGSSPLHF.

The CDR3 coding sequence is TGTGCCAGCAGTGAACTGGGACAACCCTTAAGGACTGAAGCTTTCTTT. Its translation: CASSELGQPLRTEAFF. This sequence joins TRBV6-1 and TRBJ1-1; D might be TRBD1 (6 bases). Germline V gene data show CDR1 as MNHNS and CDR2 as SASEGT. V was pared by 2 bases and J by 5 bases, with 18 bases between. The CDR3 sequence is 16 residues long.

The V call is TRBV6-1, the J call TRBJ2-2; possibly TRBD2 for D (6 bases). In germline, CDR1 is MNHNS, CDR2 SASEGT. V lost 3 bases to trimming and J lost 4 bases, with 6 bases between them. This CDR3 spans 13 amino acids. DNA of the CDR3: TGTGCCAGCAGTGACGGGGGCACCGGGGAGCTGTTTTTT. Its translation is CASSDGGTGELFF.

This clone was recorded once. The chain combines TRBV4-1 with TRBJ1-2, with 11 positions matching TRBD1. Germline CDR1 MGHRA, CDR2 YSYEKL. The ends lost 3 bases at V and 4 bases at J; junction bases unmatched: 7. This CDR3 spans 16 amino acids. CDR3 in DNA: TGCGCCAGCAGCCATCGGGACAGGGGGTTCCCCTATGGCTACACCTTC. Its translation: CASSHRDRGFPYGYTF.

In this sample, this clone turned up a few times. The gene calls are TRBV29-1 and TRBJ2-2; the D gene is possibly TRBD1 (5 bases). This CDR3 has 13 amino acids. The germline V and J ends were trimmed by 3 bases and 1 base, with 6 bases remaining between them. Germline assignment: CDR1 SQVTM and CDR2 ANQGSEA. The CDR3 region has the DNA TGCAGCGTTGAGACAGAGAACACCGGGGAGCTGTTTTTT. Translated: CSVETENTGELFF.

The rearrangement links TRBV6-5 to TRBJ2-7; 13 nucleotides match TRBD2. Per germline, CDR1 MNHEY and CDR2 SVGAGI. After removal of 2 bases from V and 2 bases from J, the junction contained 3 bases not matched to a gene. The CDR3 has 16 amino acids. In DNA, the CDR3 is TGTGCCAGCAGTTACAGGACTAGCGGGGGTCCCTACGAGCAGTACTTC. This encodes CASSYRTSGGPYEQYF.